Listed here are 26 T cell receptor beta chains from one sample, sequenced in a study of OX40 agonist ivuxolimab in advanced cancers. Assay used: immunoSEQ multiplex PCR; TCRdb lists only in-frame clones, some missing. The repertoire holds tens of thousands of clones, about 86% seen once, with 2.4% in the top ten. The sample consisted of CD4+ or CD8+ T cells sorted from blood, taken in a trial of the OX40 agonist ivuxolimab. These receptors originate from an adult with an advanced solid tumor such as melanoma, head and neck, liver or kidney cancer.

This chain connects TRBV29-1 to TRBJ2-7; 9 bases fit TRBD2. The CDR3 has 12 amino acids. Germline V lookup: CDR1 SQVTM, CDR2 ANQGSEA. Trimming removed 6 bases from V and 6 bases from J; junction bases left unmatched: 6. The CDR3 is CSVGTSRGEQYF. The CDR3 nucleotides read TGCAGCGTCGGGACTAGCCGAGGCGAGCAGTACTTC.

This clone was observed a few times. J is TRBJ2-5 and V is TRBV11-1, with a tentative D call TRBD2 (5 bases). This CDR3 is built from 14 residues. CDR1 and CDR2 from the germline V gene are SGHAT and FQDESV (reference sequence). Trimming pared 5 bases from V and 5 bases from J, leaving 15 bases between. CDR3 protein: CASSPGLGGETQYF. Here the CDR3 DNA reads TGTGCCAGCAGCCCCGGGCTCGGCGGGGAGACCCAGTACTTC.

This clone appeared a few times. The genes are TRBV5-4 and TRBJ2-5; 7 nucleotides line up with TRBD1. This CDR3 has 15 residues. The germline V gene encodes CDR1 SGHNT and CDR2 YYREEE (reference sequence). The V and J ends lost 4 bases and 5 bases, in that order; junction bases with no gene match: 11. CDR3 amino acids: CASSGKTTGLETQYF. The CDR3 bases are TGTGCCAGCAGCGGGAAGACGACAGGGCTCGAGACCCAGTACTTC.

There are a few counts of this clone. The chain combines TRBV29-1 with TRBJ2-7, with D perhaps matching TRBD2 (6 bases). Germline CDR1 and CDR2: SQVTM and ANQGSEA. The ends were cut back, 1 base at V and 6 bases at J, with 16 bases in the middle. The CDR3 covers 14 residues. CDR3 bases: TGCAGCGTTGAAGGGAGGGCCCTCGGGTCCGAGCAGTACTTC. Translation: CSVEGRALGSEQYF.

This chain connects TRBV28 to TRBJ2-7, with D tentatively TRBD1 or TRBD2 (5 bases each). In germline, CDR1 is MDHEN, CDR2 SYDVKM. The germline V and J ends were trimmed by 5 bases and 6 bases, with 17 bases remaining between them. This CDR3 is built from 14 residues. The CDR3 nucleotides read TGTGCCAGCAGTCCCCCCGCGAGAGGGACCGAGCAGTACTTC. Its protein is CASSPPARGTEQYF.

V gene TRBV5-4 combines with J gene TRBJ2-5; a possible D gene is TRBD2 (6 bases). Per germline, CDR1 SGHNT and CDR2 YYREEE (reference sequence). V was trimmed by 0 bases and J by 3 bases, leaving 12 bases between them. This CDR3 has 15 residues. The CDR3 region has the DNA TGTGCCAGCAGCTTGGGCGGGGACCCGAAAGAGACCCAGTACTTC. Translating gives CASSLGGDPKETQYF.

The V and J genes are TRBV7-6 and TRBJ2-1, with 7 bases lining up with TRBD2. J gave up 6 bases and V 2 bases, and 7 bases lay outside the gene matches. Per germline, CDR1 SGHVS and CDR2 FNYEAQ. The CDR3 contains 15 residues. The CDR3, as DNA: TGTGCCAGCAGCTTATGGGGCGGGAGTGGCAATGAGCAGTTCTTC. It encodes CASSLWGGSGNEQFF.

This chain links TRBV10-3 with TRBJ2-7, with 10 positions matching TRBD2. The length of the CDR3 is 13 residues. J lost 4 bases, V lost 10 bases, and 7 bases had no gene match. Germline CDR1 is ENHRY and CDR2 is SYGVKD. This chain's CDR3 is CATLLAGTYEQYF. The DNA of the CDR3 is TGTGCCACCCTACTAGCGGGAACGTACGAGCAGTACTTC.

The chain combines TRBV30 with TRBJ1-5, with 7 nucleotides matching TRBD1. This CDR3 region has 14 residues. Trimming removed 2 bases from V and 7 bases from J; junction bases left unmatched: 8. Germline CDR1 is GTSNPN and CDR2 is SVGIG (reference sequence). The CDR3 reads CAWSRTGAGQPQHF. The CDR3 DNA follows: TGTGCCTGGAGTCGAACAGGGGCAGGACAGCCCCAGCATTTT. Based on the CDR3 plus reference TRBV30 and TRBJ1-5, the full variable domain is SQTIHQWPATLVQPVGSPLSLECTVEGTSNPNLYWYRQAAGRGLQLLFYSVGIGQISSEVPQNLSASRPQDRQFILSSKKLLLSDSGFYLCAWSRTGAGQPQHFGDGTRLSIL.

This clone has a handful of counts. The rearrangement joins TRBV6-1 to TRBJ1-3; TRBD1 agrees at 7 bases. Unmatched junction bases numbered 10, after V lost 6 bases and J lost 5 bases. The germline V gene has CDR1 MNHNS and CDR2 SASEGT. There are 15 residues in the CDR3. CDR3: CASSPQTGIRNTIYF. In nucleotides, the CDR3 is TGTGCCAGCAGCCCCCAGACAGGGATAAGAAACACCATATATTTT.

The V and J genes are TRBV27 and TRBJ1-1; D perhaps matches TRBD1 (5 bases). The CDR3 covers 17 residues. V was shortened by 2 bases and J by 2 bases, with 18 bases between the two germline ends. Germline V lookup: CDR1 MNHEY, CDR2 SMNVEV (reference sequence). Written as DNA, the CDR3 is TGTGCCAGCAGTTTACGGCATGGCAGGGCTCTAAACACTGAAGCTTTCTTT. It specifies CASSLRHGRALNTEAFF.

The chain joins TRBV4-2 to TRBJ2-5; 10 bases are a match to TRBD2. In germline, CDR1 is LGHNA, CDR2 YNFKEQ. V dropped 4 bases and J dropped 1; count of bases not matched to a gene: 12. The CDR3 runs to 18 residues. The CDR3 nucleotides read TGTGCCAGCAGCCTCGCGTCTAGCGGGAGCCCCTCCCAAGAGACCCAGTACTTC. It specifies CASSLASSGSPSQETQYF.

CDR3 protein: CASSSHRTSGSTYEQYF. CDR3 in DNA: TGTGCCAGCAGCTCGCACCGGACTAGCGGGAGTACCTACGAGCAGTACTTC. This rearrangement joins TRBV21-1 to TRBJ2-7; the table assigns TRBD2, which was not confirmed against the DNA. TRBV21-1 is assigned pseudogene status. The CDR3 runs to 17 residues.

The gene calls are TRBV18 and TRBJ2-2, with 9 nucleotides matching TRBD2. From germline, CDR1 is KGHSH and CDR2 LQKENI. The trim removed 3 bases at V and 4 bases at J, leaving 3 bases unmatched. The length of the CDR3 is 15 residues. The CDR3 DNA follows: TGTGCCAGCTCACCTAGCGGGGGCTTCACCGGGGAGCTGTTTTTT. It specifies CASSPSGGFTGELFF.

This chain links TRBV30 with TRBJ1-5, with TRBD1 identical over 9 bases. CDR1 is GTSNPN and CDR2 is SVGIG in the germline V gene (reference sequence). This CDR3 has 14 amino acids. J lost 7 bases, V lost 8 bases, and 12 bases had no gene match. The CDR3 DNA is TGTGCCGGCGCGGACAGGGGAGCGGCCCAGCCCCAGCATTTT. This encodes CAGADRGAAQPQHF.

The rearrangement uses TRBV4-3 and TRBJ1-6; D not certain. Trimming took off 0 bases at V and 11 bases at J, with 8 bases between the two ends. CDR1 is LGHNA, CDR2 YSLEER, per germline. The CDR3 loop spans 13 amino acids. The CDR3 is CASSQDYHPPLHF. The CDR3 DNA follows: TGCGCCAGCAGCCAAGACTACCATCCACCCCTCCACTTT.

The chain couples TRBV30 to TRBJ1-5, with D possibly TRBD1 on 5 matching bases. This CDR3 comprises 13 residues. V lost 1 base and J 5 bases, leaving 9 bases between the germline ends. Germline V gene lookup returns CDR1 GTSNPN and CDR2 SVGIG (reference sequence). This chain's CDR3 is CAWSGGVHQPQHF. DNA for the CDR3: TGTGCCTGGAGTGGAGGGGTTCATCAGCCCCAGCATTTT.

Written as DNA, the CDR3 is TGTGCCCGGAAGGGGAGCGGGAGCACTGAAGCTTTCTTT. The encoded protein is CARKGSGSTEAFF. This rearrangement joins TRBV30 to TRBJ1-1; D possibly corresponds to TRBD1 (5 bases). Trimming pared 8 bases from V and 4 bases from J, leaving 17 bases between. The CDR3 is made up of 13 amino acids. Germline V gives CDR1 GTSNPN, CDR2 SVGIG (reference sequence).

The chain carries TRBV4-3 and TRBJ2-1; 13 positions agree with TRBD2. V dropped 1 base and J dropped 10; count of bases not matched to a gene: 13. This CDR3 comprises 18 residues. The germline V gene encodes CDR1 LGHNA and CDR2 YSLEER. CDR3 loop: CASSQVPLRTSGSEEQFF. CDR3 DNA: TGCGCCAGCAGCCAAGTACCTCTGAGGACTAGCGGGAGTGAAGAGCAGTTCTTC.

A word on this clone: Other DNA sequences in the sample encode the same CDR3. The chain is built from TRBV30 and TRBJ2-5, with D uncertain. V lost 0 bases to trimming and J lost 5 bases, with 4 bases between them. The CDR3 spans 11 residues. Germline loops: CDR1 GTSNPN, CDR2 SVGIG (reference sequence). The CDR3 DNA reads TGTGCCTGGAGTGTAGGGGAGACCCAGTACTTC. Translation gives CAWSVGETQYF.

This chain uses TRBV7-3 with TRBJ2-1; maybe TRBD2 (5 bases). The germline V gene has CDR1 SGHTA and CDR2 FQGTGA. The germline V and J ends were trimmed by 0 bases and 4 bases, with 10 bases remaining between them. The CDR3 spans 15 residues. Here the CDR3 DNA reads TGTGCCAGCAGCTTAACGGGGAGACAATACAATGAGCAGTTCTTC. Its protein is CASSLTGRQYNEQFF.

V and J are TRBV18 and TRBJ2-2; D possibly uses TRBD1 or TRBD2 (5 bases each). Trimming took off 3 bases at V and 5 bases at J, with 22 bases between the two ends. Germline assignment: CDR1 KGHSH and CDR2 LQKENI. The length of the CDR3 is 18 residues. CDR3 sequence (DNA): TGTGCCAGCTCACCGCAGGCGTTCTTAGCCGAGGGGACCGGGGAGCTGTTTTTT. Encoded protein: CASSPQAFLAEGTGELFF.

This clone has only a few counts. The J gene is TRBJ2-2, the V gene TRBV19, with D hard to call. The CDR3 is 15 residues long. Looked up from germline, CDR1 is LNHDA and CDR2 is SQIVND (reference sequence). The V end was cut by 1 base, the J end by 8 bases, with 14 bases between. This chain's CDR3 is CASSIARSPSGELFF. Written as DNA, the CDR3 is TGTGCCAGTAGTATAGCCAGATCACCTTCAGGGGAGCTGTTTTTT.

This clone was counted a few times. V gene TRBV6-6 combines with J gene TRBJ2-7; D remains ambiguous. The CDR3 runs 13 residues. Trimming removed 4 bases at V and 5 bases at J, with 12 bases between. CDR1 is MNHNY and CDR2 is SVGAGI in the germline V gene (reference sequence). The CDR3 loop is CASSFSTRDEQYF. CDR3 sequence (DNA): TGTGCCAGCAGTTTTTCGACCCGGGACGAGCAGTACTTC.

This chain uses TRBV7-9 with TRBJ1-2, with a possible D match to TRBD1 (6 bases). Trimming took 5 bases from V and 5 from J, leaving 15 bases between them. The CDR3 is 14 residues long. Germline CDR1 reads SEHNR; CDR2 reads FQNEAQ (reference sequence). In DNA form, the CDR3 reads TGTGCCAGCAGCCCGGACAGTTATCCTTATGGCTACACCTTC. Translation gives CASSPDSYPYGYTF.

The chain recombines TRBV20-1 with TRBJ2-3; unclear D gene. Germline lookup yields CDR1 DFQATT and CDR2 SNEGSKA (reference sequence). The CDR3 spans 11 residues. The germline V and J ends were trimmed by 5 bases and 0 bases, with 3 bases remaining between them. CDR3 coding DNA: TGCAGTGCTCTTAGCACAGATACGCAGTATTTT. Translation gives CSALSTDTQYF.